The entry that follows covers one TCR beta chain sequence. Its target is not known. Germline CDR1 reads LGHNA; CDR2 reads YSLEER. The germline V and J ends were trimmed by 1 base and 1 base, with 10 bases remaining between them. The CDR3 length is 15 residues. The data were obtained in a study of cytomegalovirus exposure and HLA in healthy donors. Study-wide background: There were 70 million to 95 million unique TCRs (from HLA-typed donors) in an early data release.

General study points: Data from an earlier analysis indicated that most TCR beta V segments were productive either about 90% or about 30% of the time. Whilst most TCR sequences proved rare, a subset of public TCRs occurred across many donors. V- and J-gene trimming in TCR beta was tied to a missense DCLRE1C variant by an analysis performed later.

The PCR contained 60 Vbeta and 13 Jbeta primers. Repertoires were generated with immunoSEQ multiplex PCR, while TCRdb's copy carries only in-frame clones and drops some. In the table there are about 170,000 clones, over 80% of which are singletons. The chain uses TRBV4-3 and TRBJ1-1, with D maybe TRBD1 (5 bases). The clonotype originates from a woman in her forties or fifties in good health and CMV-seropositive. Sequencing used PBMCs. Here the CDR3 reads CASSQGGDGNTEAFF. The CDR3, as DNA: TGCGCCAGCAGCCAAGGGGGGGACGGGAACACTGAAGCTTTCTTT.